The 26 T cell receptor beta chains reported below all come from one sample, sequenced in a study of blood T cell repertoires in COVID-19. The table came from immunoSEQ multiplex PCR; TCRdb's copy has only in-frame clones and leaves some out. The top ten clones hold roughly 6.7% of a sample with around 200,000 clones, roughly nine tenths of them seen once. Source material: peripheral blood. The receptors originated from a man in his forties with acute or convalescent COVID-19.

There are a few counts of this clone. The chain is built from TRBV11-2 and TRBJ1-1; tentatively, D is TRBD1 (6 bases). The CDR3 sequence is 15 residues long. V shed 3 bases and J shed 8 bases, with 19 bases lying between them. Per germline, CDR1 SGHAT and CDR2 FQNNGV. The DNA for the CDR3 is TGTGCCAGCAGCTTTCTCGTGGGGGCATCAATCGAAGCTTTCTTT. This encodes CASSFLVGASIEAFF. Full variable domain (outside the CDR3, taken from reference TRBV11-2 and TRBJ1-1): EAGVAQSPRYKIIEKRQSVAFWCNPISGHATLYWYQQILGQGPKLLIQFQNNGVVDDSQLPKDRFSAERLKGVDSTLKIQPAKLEDSAVYLCASSFLVGASIEAFFGQGTRLTVV.

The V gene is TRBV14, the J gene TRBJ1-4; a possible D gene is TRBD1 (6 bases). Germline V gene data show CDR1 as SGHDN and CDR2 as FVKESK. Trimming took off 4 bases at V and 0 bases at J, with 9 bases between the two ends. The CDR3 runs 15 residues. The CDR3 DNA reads TGTGCCAGCAGCCTAAGGACAGCAACTAATGAAAAACTGTTTTTT. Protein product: CASSLRTATNEKLFF.

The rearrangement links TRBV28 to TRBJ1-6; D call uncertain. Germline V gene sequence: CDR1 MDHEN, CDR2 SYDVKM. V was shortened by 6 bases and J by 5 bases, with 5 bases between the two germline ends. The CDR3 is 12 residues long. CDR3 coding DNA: TGTGCCAGCAGGGTAGATAATTCACCCCTCCACTTT. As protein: CASRVDNSPLHF. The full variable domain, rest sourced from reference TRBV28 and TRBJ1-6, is DVKVTQSSRYLVKRTGEKVFLECVQDMDHENMFWYRQDPGLGLRLIYFSYDVKMKEKGDIPEGYSVSREKKERFSLILESASTNQTSMYLCASRVDNSPLHFGNGTRLTVT.

The CDR3 spells CASSPRQGRYGYTF. In DNA, the CDR3 is TGTGCCAGCAGTCCCCGGCAGGGGCGATATGGCTACACCTTC. The V and J genes are TRBV6-2 or TRBV6-3 and TRBJ1-2, with D possibly matching TRBD1 (6 bases). Trimming cost V 5 bases and J 5 bases, with 15 bases left between them. The germline V gene has CDR1 MNHEY and CDR2 SVGEGT. The CDR3 is made up of 14 amino acids.

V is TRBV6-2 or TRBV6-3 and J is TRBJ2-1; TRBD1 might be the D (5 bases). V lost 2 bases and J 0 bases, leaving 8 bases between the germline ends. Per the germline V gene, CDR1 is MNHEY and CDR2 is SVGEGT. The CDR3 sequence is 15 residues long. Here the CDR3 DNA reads TGTGCCAGCAGTTACAACAGGAGCTCCTACAATGAGCAGTTCTTC. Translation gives CASSYNRSSYNEQFF.

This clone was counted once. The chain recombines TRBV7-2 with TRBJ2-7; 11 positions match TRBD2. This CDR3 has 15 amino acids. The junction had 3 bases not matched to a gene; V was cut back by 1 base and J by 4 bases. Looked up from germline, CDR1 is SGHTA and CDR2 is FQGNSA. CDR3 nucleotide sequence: TGTGCCAGCAGCTTAGGACTAGCGGGGCATTACGAGCAGTACTTC. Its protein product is CASSLGLAGHYEQYF.

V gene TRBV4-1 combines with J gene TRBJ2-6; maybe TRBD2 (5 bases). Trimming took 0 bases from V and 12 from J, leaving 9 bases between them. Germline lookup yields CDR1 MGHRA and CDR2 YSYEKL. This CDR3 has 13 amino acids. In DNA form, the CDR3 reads TGCGCCAGCAGCCAAGATCTTGCGGGCGTCCTGACTTTC. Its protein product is CASSQDLAGVLTF.

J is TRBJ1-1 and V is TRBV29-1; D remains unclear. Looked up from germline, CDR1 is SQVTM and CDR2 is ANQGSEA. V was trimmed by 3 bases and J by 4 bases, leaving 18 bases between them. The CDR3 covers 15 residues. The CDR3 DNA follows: TGCAGCGTTGAGTTGGACGGGTTTCGGGGCACTGAAGCTTTCTTT. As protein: CSVELDGFRGTEAFF.

The CDR3: CASSPDSIDWDYNEQFF. The CDR3 DNA reads as TGTGCCAGCAGCCCGGACTCAATTGATTGGGACTACAATGAGCAGTTCTTC. The chain has TRBV3-1 (or the pseudogene TRBV3-2) and TRBJ2-1, with a weak D call TRBD2 (5 bases). The germline CDR1 and CDR2 sequences are LGHDT and YNNKEL (reference sequence). The CDR3 covers 17 residues. V was shortened by 4 bases and J by 3 bases, with 19 bases between the two germline ends.

CDR3 DNA sequence: TGTGCCAGCAGTGAAGTCAACTTGAGCTCCTACGAGCAGTACTTC. Amino acids: CASSEVNLSSYEQYF. The rearrangement uses TRBV6-1 and TRBJ2-7; D is ambiguous. Germline CDR1 is MNHNS and CDR2 is SASEGT. V lost 1 base, J lost 0 bases, and 10 bases lay in between. This CDR3 has 15 residues.

CDR3 in amino acids: CASRHPGQGNYGYTF. The CDR3 coding sequence is TGTGCCAGCAGGCACCCGGGACAGGGGAACTATGGCTACACCTTC. The J gene is TRBJ1-2, the V gene TRBV6-5; 10 bases line up with TRBD1. Germline V CDR1 and CDR2: MNHEY, SVGAGI. This CDR3 comprises 15 residues. J was trimmed by 2 bases and V by 6 bases; bases with no gene match: 6.

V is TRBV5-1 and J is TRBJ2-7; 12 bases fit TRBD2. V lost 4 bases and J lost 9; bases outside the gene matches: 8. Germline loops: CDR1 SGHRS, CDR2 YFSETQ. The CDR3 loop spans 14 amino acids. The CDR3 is CASSPRLAGDGQYF. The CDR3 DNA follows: TGCGCCAGCAGCCCAAGACTAGCGGGGGACGGGCAGTACTTC.

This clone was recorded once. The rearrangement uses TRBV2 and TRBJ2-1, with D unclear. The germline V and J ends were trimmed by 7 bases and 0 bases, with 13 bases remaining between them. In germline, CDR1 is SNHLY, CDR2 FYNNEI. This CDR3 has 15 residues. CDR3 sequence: CASTLVESSYNEQFF. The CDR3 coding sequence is TGTGCCAGCACCTTGGTAGAAAGCTCCTACAATGAGCAGTTCTTC.

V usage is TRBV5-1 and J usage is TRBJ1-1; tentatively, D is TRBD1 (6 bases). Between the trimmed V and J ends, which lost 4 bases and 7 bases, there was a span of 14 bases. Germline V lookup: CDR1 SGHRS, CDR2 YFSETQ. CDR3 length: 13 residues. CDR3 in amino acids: CASSLDRGNEAFF. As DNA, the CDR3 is TGCGCCAGCAGCCTGGACAGAGGGAATGAAGCTTTCTTT.

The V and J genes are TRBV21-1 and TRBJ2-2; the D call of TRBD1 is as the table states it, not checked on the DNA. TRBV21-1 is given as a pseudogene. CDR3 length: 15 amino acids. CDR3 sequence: CASSRDRGPTGELFF. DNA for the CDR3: TGTGCCAGCAGCCGGGACAGGGGCCCCACCGGGGAGCTGTTTTTT.

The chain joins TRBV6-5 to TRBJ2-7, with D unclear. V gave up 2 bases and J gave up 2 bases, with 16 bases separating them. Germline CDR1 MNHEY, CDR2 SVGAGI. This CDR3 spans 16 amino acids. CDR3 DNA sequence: TGTGCCAGCAGTTACGACGGCAGAGGATTAGCCTACGAGCAGTACTTC. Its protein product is CASSYDGRGLAYEQYF.

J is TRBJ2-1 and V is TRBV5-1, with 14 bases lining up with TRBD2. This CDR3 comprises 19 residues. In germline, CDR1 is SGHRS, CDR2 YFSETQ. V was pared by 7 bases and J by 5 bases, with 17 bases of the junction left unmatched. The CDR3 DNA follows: TGCGCCAGCGGCCTACTAGGCCCAGGACTAGCGGGGGGTCACAATGAGCAGTTCTTC. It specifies CASGLLGPGLAGGHNEQFF.

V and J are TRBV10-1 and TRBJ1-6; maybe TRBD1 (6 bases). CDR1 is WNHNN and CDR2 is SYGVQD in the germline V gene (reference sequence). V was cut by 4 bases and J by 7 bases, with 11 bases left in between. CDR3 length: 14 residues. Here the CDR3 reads CASSVQGKNSPLHF. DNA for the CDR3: TGCGCCAGCAGTGTTCAGGGGAAGAATTCACCCCTCCACTTT.

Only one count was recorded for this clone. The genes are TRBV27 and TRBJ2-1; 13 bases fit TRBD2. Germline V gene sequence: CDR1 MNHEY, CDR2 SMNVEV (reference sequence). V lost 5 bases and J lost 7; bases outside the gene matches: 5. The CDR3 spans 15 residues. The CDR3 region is CASSPGTSGENEQFF. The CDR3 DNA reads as TGTGCCAGCAGTCCCGGGACTAGCGGGGAGAATGAGCAGTTCTTC.

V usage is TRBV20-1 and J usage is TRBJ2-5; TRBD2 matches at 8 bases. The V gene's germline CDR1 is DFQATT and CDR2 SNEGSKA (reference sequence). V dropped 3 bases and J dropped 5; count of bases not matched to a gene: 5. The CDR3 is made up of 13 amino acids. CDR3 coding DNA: TGCAGTGCTAGTAGCGGGGCCGGGGAGACCCAGTACTTC. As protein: CSASSGAGETQYF.

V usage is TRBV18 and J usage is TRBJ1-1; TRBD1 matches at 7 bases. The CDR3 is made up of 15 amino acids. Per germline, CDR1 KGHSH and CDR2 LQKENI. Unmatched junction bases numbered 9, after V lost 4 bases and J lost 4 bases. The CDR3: CASSQTTGKGTEAFF. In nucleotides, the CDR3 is TGTGCCAGCTCACAGACGACAGGGAAGGGCACTGAAGCTTTCTTT.

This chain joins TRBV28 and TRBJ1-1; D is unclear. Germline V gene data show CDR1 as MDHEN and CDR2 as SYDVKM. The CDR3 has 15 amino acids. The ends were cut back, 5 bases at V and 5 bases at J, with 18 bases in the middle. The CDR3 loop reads CASSPHRPGETEAFF. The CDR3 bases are TGTGCCAGCAGTCCTCACCGACCCGGGGAGACTGAAGCTTTCTTT.

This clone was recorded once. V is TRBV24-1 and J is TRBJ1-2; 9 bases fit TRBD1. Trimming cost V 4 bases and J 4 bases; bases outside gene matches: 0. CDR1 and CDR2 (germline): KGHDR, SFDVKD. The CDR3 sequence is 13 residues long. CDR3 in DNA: TGTGCCACCAGTGAGACAGGGGGCTATGGCTACACCTTC. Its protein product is CATSETGGYGYTF.

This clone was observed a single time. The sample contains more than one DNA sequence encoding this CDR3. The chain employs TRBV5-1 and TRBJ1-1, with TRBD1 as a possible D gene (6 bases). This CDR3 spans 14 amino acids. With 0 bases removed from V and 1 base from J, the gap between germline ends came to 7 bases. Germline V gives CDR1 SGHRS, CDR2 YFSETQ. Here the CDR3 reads CASSLDRANTEAFF. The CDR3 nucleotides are TGCGCCAGCAGCTTGGACAGGGCGAACACTGAAGCTTTCTTT. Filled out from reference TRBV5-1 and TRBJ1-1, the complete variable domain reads KAGVTQTPRYLIKTRGQQVTLSCSPISGHRSVSWYQQTPGQGLQFLFEYFSETQRNKGNFPGRFSGRQFSNSRSEMNVSTLELGDSALYLCASSLDRANTEAFFGQGTRLTVV.

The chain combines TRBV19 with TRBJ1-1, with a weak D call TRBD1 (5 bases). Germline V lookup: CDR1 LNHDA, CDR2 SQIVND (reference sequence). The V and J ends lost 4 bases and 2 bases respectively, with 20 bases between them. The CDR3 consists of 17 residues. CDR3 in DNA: TGTGCCAGTAGTAGAAGGCAGGGCTCTTCCTCAAACACTGAAGCTTTCTTT. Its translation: CASSRRQGSSSNTEAFF.

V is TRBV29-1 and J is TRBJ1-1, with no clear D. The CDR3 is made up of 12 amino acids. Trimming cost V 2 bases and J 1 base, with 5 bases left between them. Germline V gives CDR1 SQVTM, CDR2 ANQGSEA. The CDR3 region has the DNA TGCAGCGTTGAAACAACGAACACTGAAGCTTTCTTT. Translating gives CSVETTNTEAFF.